Listed below are T cell receptor beta chains from one sample, sequenced in a study of blood T cell repertoires in COVID-19. Using immunoSEQ multiplex PCR, the repertoire was profiled, and TCRdb retains in-frame clones only, with some absent. The table includes under 300,000 clones, roughly 80% detected once. Source material: peripheral blood. The receptors stem from a woman aged 60-75 years with active or convalescent COVID-19. CDR3s include the opening cysteine and the closing phenylalanine or tryptophan. D genes are given only for firm matches. Rows give clone size only sometimes, using once, few, many, or a class for an expanded clone.

D | J | V | size | length | DNA | CDR3
TRBD1 | TRBJ1-5 | TRBV6-6 | . | 15 | TGTGCCAGCAGGCGGGACAGGGGTTTCAATCAGCCCCAGCATTTT | CASRRDRGFNQPQHF
. | TRBJ1-2 | TRBV19 | . | 14 | TGTGCCAGTAGTATCGCGACAGGAAGCTATGGCTACACCTTC | CASSIATGSYGYTF
. | TRBJ1-2 | TRBV28 | . | 14 | TGTGCCAGCAGTTTATTAAGGGGTAACTATGGCTACACCTTC | CASSLLRGNYGYTF
TRBD1 | TRBJ1-4 | TRBV13 | . | 13 | TGTGCCAGCAGCTTCGGACAGGATGGAAAACTGTTTTTT | CASSFGQDGKLFF
TRBD1 | TRBJ1-5 | TRBV6-5 | . | 14 | TGTGCCAGCAGCTTGGACAGGGGCAATCAGCCCCAGCATTTT | CASSLDRGNQPQHF
. | TRBJ1-5 | TRBV6-6 | . | 14 | TGTGCCAGCAGTCCCCACAGGGATAATCAGCCCCAGCATTTT | CASSPHRDNQPQHF
TRBD1 | TRBJ1-1 | TRBV11-3 | . | 15 | TGTGCCAGCAGCTTAGGAGGGGACAGAGGGGCTGAAGCTTTCTTT | CASSLGGDRGAEAFF
. | TRBJ2-3 | TRBV5-1 | . | 14 | TGCGCCAGCAGCTTGGACAGGGGCACAGATACGCAGTATTTT | CASSLDRGTDTQYF
. | TRBJ1-4 | TRBV4-1 | . | 14 | TGCGCCAGCAGCCGGTGGGCAGGTAATGAAAAACTGTTTTTT | CASSRWAGNEKLFF
. | TRBJ2-2 | TRBV29-1 | . | 11 | TGCAGCGTTGGACTCCACGGGGAGCTGTTTTTT | CSVGLHGELFF
. | TRBJ1-2 | TRBV5-4 | . | 15 | TGTGCCAGCACAAGAGAGGGGGTCGCTAACTATGGCTACACCTTC | CASTREGVANYGYTF
. | TRBJ2-7 | TRBV7-9 | . | 15 | TGTGCCAGCAGCCACGACTTGGACAACTCCTACGAGCAGTACTTC | CASSHDLDNSYEQYF
TRBD2 | TRBJ2-5 | TRBV3-1/TRBV3-2 | . | 15 | TGTGCCAGCAGCCAAAGCCTAGCGGGAGTTGGGACCCAGTACTTC | CASSQSLAGVGTQYF
. | TRBJ1-1 | TRBV10-1 | once | 13 | TGCGCCAGCAGAAAACAGGTGGACACTGAAGCTTTCTTT | CASRKQVDTEAFF
TRBD1 | TRBJ1-6 | TRBV19 | few | 18 | TGTGCCAGTAGTTCATCCGGGGGACAGGGCTCCTATAATTCACCCCTCCACTTT | CASSSSGGQGSYNSPLHF
TRBD2 | TRBJ2-7 | TRBV6-5 | . | 15 | TGTGCCAGCAGCCCGACTAGCCAGAGCTACTACGAGCAGTACTTC | CASSPTSQSYYEQYF
. | TRBJ1-3 | TRBV19 | few | 16 | TGTGCCAGTAGTACTGAACAGGGTAAAGCTGGAAACACCATATATTTT | CASSTEQGKAGNTIYF
TRBD1 | TRBJ1-5 | TRBV2 | . | 15 | TGTGCCAGCAGTGAAAGACAGGGGGCTTTAGAGCCCCAGCATTTT | CASSERQGALEPQHF
. | TRBJ2-5 | TRBV10-2 | . | 14 | TGCGCCAGCAGTGAGACCGGGACATATTGGACCCAGTACTTC | CASSETGTYWTQYF
. | TRBJ1-4 | TRBV27 | . | 14 | TGTGCCAGCAGTTTACAGGGGTCCAATGAAAAACTGTTTTTT | CASSLQGSNEKLFF
. | TRBJ2-7 | TRBV11-1 | . | 14 | TGTGCCAGCAGCTTAGATCGTCTTCGCTACGAGCAGTACTTC | CASSLDRLRYEQYF
. | TRBJ1-2 | TRBV11-2 | . | 14 | TGTGCCAGCAGCTTAGAGCAGGGAAGCTATGGCTACACCTTC | CASSLEQGSYGYTF
TRBD2 | TRBJ2-1 | TRBV13 | . | 15 | TGTGCCAGCAGCACCGTAGCGGGAGTAAACAATGAGCAGTTCTTC | CASSTVAGVNNEQFF
. | TRBJ1-4 | TRBV11-2 | once | 18 | TGTGCCAGCAGCCGGTCCATTACCGGGGGGCGAGGTCGGGAAAAACTGTTTTTT | CASSRSITGGRGREKLFF
TRBD1 | TRBJ1-1 | TRBV11-3 | . | 13 | TGTGCCAGCAGCCCGGGACAGGGGACTGAAGCTTTCTTT | CASSPGQGTEAFF
TRBD2 | TRBJ2-7 | TRBV12-5 | . | 15 | TGTGCTAGTGGCTCTACTAGCGGGAGTTCCTACGAGCAGTACTTC | CASGSTSGSSYEQYF
TRBD1 | TRBJ1-1 | TRBV29-1 | . | 14 | TGCAGCGCTGGAGTGGGACAGGGGAACACTGAAGCTTTCTTT | CSAGVGQGNTEAFF
. | TRBJ2-5 | TRBV7-8 | . | 19 | TGTGCCAGCAGCTTAGTTCCCTCTCTCCGGGGGGGACAGGGAGAGACCCAGTACTTC | CASSLVPSLRGGQGETQYF
. | TRBJ1-5 | TRBV4-1 | few | 14 | TGCGCCAGCAGCCAAGAGGGCAGCAATCAGCCCCAGCATTTT | CASSQEGSNQPQHF
. | TRBJ1-6 | TRBV7-9 | once | 14 | TGTGCCAGCAGCTTAGGAATGCGGGAGTCACCCCTCCACTTT | CASSLGMRESPLHF
. | TRBJ2-1 | TRBV7-2 | . | 15 | TGTGCCAGCAGACAGCTTGGGGGGACCTACAATGAGCAGTTCTTC | CASRQLGGTYNEQFF
TRBD1 | TRBJ1-1 | TRBV6-5 | . | 15 | TGTGCCAGCAGTTCCCGGGACAGAGGGAACACTGAAGCTTTCTTT | CASSSRDRGNTEAFF
. | TRBJ2-5 | TRBV5-1 | . | 14 | TGCGCCAGCAGCTTGGGGGCCCCTCGGGAGACCCAGTACTTC | CASSLGAPRETQYF
TRBD2 | TRBJ2-7 | TRBV5-6 | . | 14 | TGTGCCAGCAGCCTGACTAGCGGGAGCTACGAGCAGTACTTC | CASSLTSGSYEQYF
. | TRBJ2-1 | TRBV20-1 | once | 11 | TGCAGTGCTAAGAGTGCGAATGAGCAGTTCTTC | CSAKSANEQFF
TRBD1 | TRBJ1-2 | TRBV18 | . | 13 | TGTGCCAGCTCACCCTTGGACAGGGATGGCTACACCTTC | CASSPLDRDGYTF
. | TRBJ1-6 | TRBV19 | . | 14 | TGTGCCAGTAGTCCACGTGGGACATACTCACCCCTCCACTTT | CASSPRGTYSPLHF
TRBD1 | TRBJ1-1 | TRBV2 | once | 15 | TGTGCCAGCAGTTCCCGGGGACAGGGGAACACTGAAGCTTTCTTT | CASSSRGQGNTEAFF
. | TRBJ1-2 | TRBV12-2 | . | 16 | TGTGCAAGTCGCCTTCCTTGGGACACACCTAACTATGGCTACACCTTC | CASRLPWDTPNYGYTF
. | TRBJ1-4 | TRBV5-1 | . | 17 | TGCGCCAGCAGCCCTCTCGGGGGAAGGGCAACTAATGAAAAACTGTTTTTT | CASSPLGGRATNEKLFF
. | TRBJ2-3 | TRBV5-4 | . | 15 | TGTGCCAGCAGCTCCAGACTAAGGAGCACAGATACGCAGTATTTT | CASSSRLRSTDTQYF
TRBD1 | TRBJ1-2 | TRBV24-1 | . | 17 | TGTGCCACCAGTGCCACTGGGACAGGGGGCTTTCTTTACGGCTACACCTTC | CATSATGTGGFLYGYTF
. | TRBJ2-1 | TRBV19 | . | 14 | TGTGCCAGTAGTATTTCCTCTAGCTACAATGAGCAGTTCTTC | CASSISSSYNEQFF
TRBD1 | TRBJ2-5 | TRBV24-1 | . | 17 | TGTGCCACCAGTGATTCCGGTTTGGGCAGGGGGCAAGAGACCCAGTACTTC | CATSDSGLGRGQETQYF
. | TRBJ1-5 | TRBV6-5 | . | 15 | TGTGCAACCGCCTCGGTGGGCAGAACCAATCAGCCCCAGCATTTT | CATASVGRTNQPQHF
. | TRBJ2-1 | TRBV4-1 | . | 15 | TGCGCCAGCAGCCAAGGAGGACAGACCTACAATGAGCAGTTCTTC | CASSQGGQTYNEQFF
TRBD2 | TRBJ2-7 | TRBV30 | . | 12 | TGTGCCTTGGGGACTAGCGGATACGAGCAGTACTTC | CALGTSGYEQYF